The clone carrying this T cell receptor (beta chain) was detected once. Antigen: not known. This was the immunoSEQ version 4 assay in survey mode. The repertoire was sequenced with immunoSEQ multiplex PCR; TCRdb's copy has only in-frame clones and lacks some. There are some 58,000 clones in the sample; about 77% occur only once, and approximately 1.7% lies in the top ten. This sample was taken from a study of persistence of HIV-infected CD4 T cells. Findings of the study overall: TCR analyses could not target the rare provirus-carrying CMV-responding cells.

An overlapping HIV-1 Gag peptide pool stimulated these cells at 0.75 to 1 ug/peptide/mL. CD40L/CD69 double-negative CD45RO-high memory CD4+ T cells were collected. Suppressive ART was started during chronic HIV-1 infection in these adults. CD4+ T cell counts exceeded 400 cells/uL; CMV serology was positive. This sequence originates from an adult man with HIV who was CMV-seropositive. Sequenced here: CD4+ T cells sorted from PBMCs after approximately 20-hour stimulation, sampled from a patient who received antiretroviral therapy.

DNA of the CDR3: TGTGCCAGCAGCCGGACTAGCGGGGGGGGGACAGATACGCAGTATTTT. Amino acids: CASSRTSGGGTDTQYF. J is TRBJ2-3 and V is TRBV3-1 (or the pseudogene TRBV3-2); TRBD2 agrees at 15 bases. The V and J ends lost 4 bases and 3 bases, in that order; junction bases with no gene match: 2. The CDR3 loop spans 16 amino acids. Looked up from germline, CDR1 is LGHDT and CDR2 is YNNKEL (reference sequence).